These 24 T cell receptor beta chains were all obtained from the same sample, sequenced in a study of control samples from healthy donors and cancer patients. Sequencing was performed with immunoSEQ multiplex PCR; in TCRdb, only in-frame clones are kept and a portion is missing. The sample lists roughly 130,000 clones; over 75% were seen once. Source material: blood. The receptor set was obtained from a man aged 45 to 65 in good health.

The V and J genes are TRBV19 and TRBJ2-1, with D tentatively TRBD1 (6 bases). The V end lost 7 bases, the J end lost 8 bases, and 15 bases lay between the germline ends. Germline V gene sequence: CDR1 LNHDA, CDR2 SQIVND (reference sequence). The CDR3 length is 13 residues. The CDR3 region has the DNA TGTGCCAGTAATAATCTGGACAGCTATGAGCAGTTCTTC. It is translated as CASNNLDSYEQFF.

The rearrangement links TRBV7-9 to TRBJ1-3, with no clear D. CDR3 length: 12 residues. V shed 7 bases and J shed 2 bases, with 6 bases lying between them. From germline, CDR1 is SEHNR and CDR2 FQNEAQ (reference sequence). The CDR3 is CASILTGNTIYF. The CDR3 DNA reads as TGTGCCAGCATCCTCACTGGAAACACCATATATTTT.

The chain is built from TRBV24-1 and TRBJ1-2; 8 nucleotides align to TRBD1. Germline lookup yields CDR1 KGHDR and CDR2 SFDVKD. This CDR3 comprises 13 residues. Trimming removed 9 bases from V and 8 bases from J; junction bases left unmatched: 10. CDR3 amino acids: CATGQTGVNGYTF. The DNA of the CDR3 is TGTGCCACCGGTCAGACAGGGGTAAACGGCTACACCTTC.

This chain uses TRBV5-4 with TRBJ2-3, with a possible D match to TRBD2 (5 bases). Germline V lookup: CDR1 SGHNT, CDR2 YYREEE (reference sequence). The CDR3 has 14 amino acids. V lost 1 base, J lost 1 base, and 7 bases lay in between. Here the CDR3 DNA reads TGTGCCAGCAGCTTGAAGGGAGGCACAGATACGCAGTATTTT. This codes for CASSLKGGTDTQYF.

This clone was seen once. The chain carries TRBV27 and TRBJ1-4, with TRBD1 matching over 8 bases. Germline CDR1 MNHEY, CDR2 SMNVEV (reference sequence). The CDR3 has 14 amino acids. Trimming at V came to 4 bases and at J to 5 bases, leaving 3 bases not matched to a gene. CDR3 sequence reads: CASSSWDRNEKLFF. The CDR3 DNA reads TGTGCCAGCAGTTCCTGGGACAGGAATGAAAAACTGTTTTTT.

The V call is TRBV28, the J call TRBJ2-1; 12 bases align to TRBD2. J gave up 4 bases and V 8 bases, and 6 bases lay outside the gene matches. The germline V gene has CDR1 MDHEN and CDR2 SYDVKM. The CDR3 extends over 15 amino acids. The CDR3 sequence is CASVGTSGLYNEQFF. The DNA of the CDR3 is TGTGCCAGCGTCGGGACTAGCGGGCTGTACAATGAGCAGTTCTTC.

The V call is TRBV2, the J call TRBJ2-7; D is perhaps TRBD1 (6 bases). Trimming took 2 bases from V and 5 from J, leaving 16 bases between them. The CDR3 has 15 residues. Germline loops: CDR1 SNHLY, CDR2 FYNNEI. The CDR3 is CASSETRSGADEQYF. CDR3 bases: TGTGCCAGCAGTGAAACCCGATCAGGGGCCGACGAGCAGTACTTC.

The chain links TRBV7-9 to TRBJ2-7; 9 bases are shared with TRBD1. Germline values: CDR1 SEHNR, CDR2 FQNEAQ (reference sequence). The CDR3 is 14 residues long. With V trimmed by 3 bases and J by 1 base, 1 base remained unmatched. DNA of the CDR3: TGTGCCAGCAGCTTTGACAGGGGGTCCTACGAGCAGTACTTC. Residues: CASSFDRGSYEQYF.

V gene TRBV18 combines with J gene TRBJ2-7, with TRBD1 identical over 9 bases. The germline V gene has CDR1 KGHSH and CDR2 LQKENI. The CDR3 has 16 residues. The V and J ends lost 5 bases and 5 bases, in that order; junction bases with no gene match: 13. CDR3 amino acids: CASSVTPGQGGHEQYF. CDR3 sequence (DNA): TGTGCCAGCTCAGTTACTCCGGGACAGGGCGGCCACGAGCAGTACTTC.

This chain connects TRBV6-5 to TRBJ1-5; D possibly corresponds to TRBD1 (5 bases). Germline values: CDR1 MNHEY, CDR2 SVGAGI. CDR3 size: 15 residues. V was cut by 0 bases and J by 4 bases, with 10 bases left in between. In nucleotides, the CDR3 is TGTGCCAGCAGTTACTCGACAGCCCCTAATCAGCCCCAGCATTTT. It is translated as CASSYSTAPNQPQHF.

The chain is built from TRBV4-1 and TRBJ2-3; 10 bases line up with TRBD2. This CDR3 region has 15 residues. V was pared by 4 bases and J by 6 bases, with 7 bases of the junction left unmatched. Looked up from germline, CDR1 is MGHRA and CDR2 is YSYEKL. CDR3 protein: CASSLRTSGGDTQYF. The CDR3 DNA sequence: TGCGCCAGCAGCCTCCGGACTAGCGGAGGGGATACGCAGTATTTT.

J is TRBJ2-2 and V is TRBV19; TRBD1 aligns across 11 bases. Losses at the gene ends were 3 bases for V and 6 bases for J; bases not matched to a gene: 9. CDR1 and CDR2 from the germline V gene are LNHDA and SQIVND (reference sequence). CDR3 length: 17 residues. CDR3 region: CASSIGGQGGLAGELFF. DNA of the CDR3: TGTGCCAGTAGTATCGGGGGACAGGGGGGTTTAGCCGGGGAGCTGTTTTTT.

The chain couples TRBV7-9 to TRBJ1-1; D perhaps matches TRBD1 (5 bases). Per the germline V gene, CDR1 is SEHNR and CDR2 is FQNEAQ (reference sequence). The V end lost 0 bases, the J end lost 13 bases, and 15 bases lay between the germline ends. This CDR3 is 13 amino acids long. CDR3 DNA sequence: TGTGCCAGCAGCTTAGCCCTTTCCAGGGTGGTTTTCTTT. This codes for CASSLALSRVVFF.

The rearrangement uses TRBV6-2 or TRBV6-3 and TRBJ2-7; D may be TRBD2 (6 bases). Deletions cut 6 bases from V and 8 bases from J, with 14 bases between. The CDR3 extends over 12 amino acids. CDR1 MNHEY and CDR2 SVGEGT come from the germline V gene. The CDR3 nucleotides read TGTGCCAGCAGCCGCGGGGAGATCAAGCAGTACTTC. Its translation: CASSRGEIKQYF.

The V and J genes are TRBV3-1 (or the pseudogene TRBV3-2) and TRBJ2-3; D possibly corresponds to TRBD2 (6 bases). Per the germline V gene, CDR1 is LGHDT and CDR2 is YNNKEL (reference sequence). The CDR3 has 16 residues. The germline V and J ends were trimmed by 3 bases and 0 bases, with 13 bases remaining between them. The CDR3 bases are TGTGCCAGCAGCCAGAACTTAGCGGTTAGCACAGATACGCAGTATTTT. The encoded protein is CASSQNLAVSTDTQYF.

This clone was observed once. The V call is TRBV3-1 (or the pseudogene TRBV3-2), the J call TRBJ2-3; 8 nucleotides line up with TRBD2. V lost 5 bases and J lost 7; bases outside the gene matches: 14. This CDR3 has 16 amino acids. Germline-derived CDR1 and CDR2 are LGHDT and YNNKEL (reference sequence). DNA of the CDR3: TGTGCCAGCAGCAAGACGGGGGGGCCCGCATTAAATACGCAGTATTTT. It specifies CASSKTGGPALNTQYF.

The chain recombines TRBV21-1 with TRBJ1-1. TRBV21-1 is shown as a pseudogene. The length of the CDR3 is 19 residues. CDR3: CASSKGRGRVEVGWTEAFF. CDR3 nucleotide sequence: TGTGCCAGCAGCAAAGGACGGGGAAGGGTGGAGGTAGGTTGGACTGAAGCTTTCTTT.

The gene calls are TRBV30 and TRBJ1-1; D is undetermined. V was cut by 1 base and J by 1 base, with 10 bases left in between. The germline CDR1 and CDR2 sequences are GTSNPN and SVGIG (reference sequence). CDR3 length equals 14 residues. The CDR3 coding sequence is TGTGCCTGGAGTGGGGGTCCAGAGAACACTGAAGCTTTCTTT. Protein product: CAWSGGPENTEAFF.

The chain is built from TRBV12-3 or TRBV12-4 and TRBJ2-5; tentatively, D is TRBD1 (6 bases). CDR3 length: 11 residues. Between the trimmed V and J ends, which lost 6 bases and 5 bases, there was a span of 7 bases. CDR3 protein: CASSQGETQYF. The CDR3 DNA reads TGTGCCAGCAGCCAGGGGGAGACCCAGTACTTC.

This clone appeared a few times. The chain joins TRBV28 to TRBJ1-1; TRBD1 is a possible D gene (6 bases). The CDR3 sequence is 12 residues long. V was shortened by 5 bases and J by 7 bases, with 11 bases between the two germline ends. The germline V gene has CDR1 MDHEN and CDR2 SYDVKM. The CDR3 nucleotides are TGTGCCAGCAGTATCAACAGGGTTGAAGCTTTCTTT. It yields the protein CASSINRVEAFF.

The chain combines TRBV21-1 with TRBJ1-6; the listed D gene, TRBD1, was not tested against the DNA. TRBV21-1 is shown as a pseudogene. The CDR3 runs 16 residues. The CDR3 sequence: CASSKARQGVYSPLHF. CDR3 sequence (DNA): TGTGCCAGCAGCAAAGCGCGCCAGGGCGTTTATTCACCCCTCCACTTT.

The V call is TRBV20-1, the J call TRBJ1-1; no clear D. V was clipped by 3 bases and J by 7 bases, with 6 bases between them. The CDR3 sequence is 10 residues long. Per the germline V gene, CDR1 is DFQATT and CDR2 is SNEGSKA (reference sequence). In DNA form, the CDR3 reads TGCAGTGCTAGGGGTTATGAAGCTTTCTTT. This gives the protein CSARGYEAFF.

In its sample, this clone was seen a few times. This chain uses TRBV2 with TRBJ1-1; D perhaps matches TRBD1 (5 bases). V lost 8 bases and J 1 base, leaving 17 bases between the germline ends. Germline V gives CDR1 SNHLY, CDR2 FYNNEI. This CDR3 is built from 15 residues. CDR3 nucleotides: TGTGCCAGCCAGCCCCGGGGACGGGGGAACACTGAAGCTTTCTTT. This sequence encodes CASQPRGRGNTEAFF.

V gene TRBV30 combines with J gene TRBJ2-1; 9 positions match TRBD2. Unmatched junction bases numbered 15, after V lost 1 base and J lost 2 bases. The CDR3 is 19 amino acids. Per germline, CDR1 GTSNPN and CDR2 SVGIG (reference sequence). The CDR3 is CAWSDRGGGAARPYNEQFF. In DNA form, the CDR3 reads TGTGCCTGGAGTGATAGAGGCGGGGGGGCCGCTCGACCCTACAATGAGCAGTTCTTC.